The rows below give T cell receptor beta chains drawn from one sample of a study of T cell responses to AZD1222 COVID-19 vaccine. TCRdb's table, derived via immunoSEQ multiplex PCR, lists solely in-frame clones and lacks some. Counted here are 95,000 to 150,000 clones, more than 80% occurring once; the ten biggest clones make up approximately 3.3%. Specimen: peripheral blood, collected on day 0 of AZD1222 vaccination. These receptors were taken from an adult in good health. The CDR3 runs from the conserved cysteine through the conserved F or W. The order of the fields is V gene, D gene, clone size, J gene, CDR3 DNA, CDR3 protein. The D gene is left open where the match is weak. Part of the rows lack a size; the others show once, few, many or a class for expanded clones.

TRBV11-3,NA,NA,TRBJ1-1,TGTGCCAGCAGCGCCGGACAGAACACTGAAGCTTTCTTT,CASSAGQNTEAFF
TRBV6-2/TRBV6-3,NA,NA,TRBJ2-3,TGTGCCAGCAGTTTCGACGGTCCCCGGAGAGATACGCAGTATTTT,CASSFDGPRRDTQYF
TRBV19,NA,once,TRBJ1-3,TGTGCCAGTAGGCCCGGATGGGGGGTTGAAGGAAACACCATATATTTT,CASRPGWGVEGNTIYF
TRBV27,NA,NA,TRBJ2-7,TGTGCCAGCAGTTTATACGGTGGTTCCTACGAGCAGTACTTC,CASSLYGGSYEQYF
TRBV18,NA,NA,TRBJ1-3,TGTGCCAGCTCACCCGGACTATTCTCTGGAAACACCATATATTTT,CASSPGLFSGNTIYF
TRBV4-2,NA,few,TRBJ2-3,TGTGCCAGCAGCCGACCCGGGACACACGGAGATACGCAGTATTTT,CASSRPGTHGDTQYF
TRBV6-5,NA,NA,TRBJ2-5,TGTGCCAGCAGTTACGCCGTGAGGGAGACCCAGTACTTC,CASSYAVRETQYF
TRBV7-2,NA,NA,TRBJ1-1,TGTGCCAGCAGCTTACGGTTGAACACTGAAGCTTTCTTT,CASSLRLNTEAFF
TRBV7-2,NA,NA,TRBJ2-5,TGTGCCAGCAGCTTAGATATTTCTAGGGCGGAGACCCAGTACTTC,CASSLDISRAETQYF
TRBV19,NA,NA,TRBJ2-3,TGTGCCAGTAGTATCGGGGTTAATACGCAGTATTTT,CASSIGVNTQYF
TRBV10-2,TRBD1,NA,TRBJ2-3,TGCGCCAGCGGGGACAGAGGCACAGATACGCAGTATTTT,CASGDRGTDTQYF
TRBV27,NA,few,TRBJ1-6,TGTGCCAGCAGTCCACGCCACAGGGATTCACCCCTCCACTTT,CASSPRHRDSPLHF
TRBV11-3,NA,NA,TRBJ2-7,TGTGCCAGCAGCTTAAACCCAGACTCCTACGAGCAGTACTTC,CASSLNPDSYEQYF
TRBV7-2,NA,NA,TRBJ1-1,TGTGCCAGCAGCTTAGAGTTCGGCGAAACGGGCACTGAAGCTTTCTTT,CASSLEFGETGTEAFF
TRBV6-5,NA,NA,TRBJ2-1,NA,CACSAGERYNEQFF
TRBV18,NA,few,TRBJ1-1,TGTGCCAGCTCACCGATGGCAGCGAACACTGAAGCTTTCTTT,CASSPMAANTEAFF
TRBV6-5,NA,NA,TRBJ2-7,NA,CASSTSVSEQYF
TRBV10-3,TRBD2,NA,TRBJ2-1,TGTGCCATCAGTGAGTCATTTATAGGGTGGAGCGGGGGTTACAATGAGCAGTTCTTC,CAISESFIGWSGGYNEQFF
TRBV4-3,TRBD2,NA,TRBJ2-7,TGCGCCAGCAGCCAATCGCTAGCGGGGTCCTACGAGCAGTACTTC,CASSQSLAGSYEQYF
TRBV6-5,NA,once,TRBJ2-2,TGTGCCAGCAGTTACGGGCAGGGCGCCGGGGAGCTGTTTTTT,CASSYGQGAGELFF
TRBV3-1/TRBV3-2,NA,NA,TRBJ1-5,TGTGCCAGCAGCCAAGTTGGGGGGGGTCAGCCCCAGCATTTT,CASSQVGGGQPQHF
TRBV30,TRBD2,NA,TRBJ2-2,TGTGCCTGGAGTTATCTAGCGGGAGCCACCGGGGAGCTGTTTTTT,CAWSYLAGATGELFF